The clone carrying this TCR beta chain was seen ten or more times. The data were taken from a study of T cells in Graves' hyperthyroidism and ophthalmopathy. The CDR3 runs 14 residues. CDR1 is MNHNS, CDR2 SASEGT, per germline. V was shortened by 5 bases and J by 5 bases, with 10 bases between the two germline ends. Each person with ophthalmopathy scored at least 3 on the Clinical Activity Score, reached NOSPECS grade 4 or higher, and had been ill under 3 months. The study based diagnoses on clinical symptoms, serum thyroxine and TRAb, thyroid ultrasound and orbital computed tomography. An approximately 10 ml volume of fresh peripheral blood provided the PBMCs. The source material, RNA transcripts, was used to amplify TCR beta CDR3 regions. TCR CDR3 underwent first-round RT-PCR with the HTBI primer set. Each CDR3 protein is one row after TCRdb ran MiXCR on the multiplex PCR reads. This sample has about 350,000 distinct CDR3 sequences, with around a sixth found just once.

Sequencing input: blood. The receptor was derived from a woman in her forties with Graves' ophthalmopathy. The rearrangement uses TRBV6-1 and TRBJ2-6; D tentatively reads TRBD1 or TRBD2 (5 bases each). Here the CDR3 DNA reads TGTGCCAGCAGTCCATCGGGACGGGCCAACGTCCTGACTTTC. It encodes CASSPSGRANVLTF.